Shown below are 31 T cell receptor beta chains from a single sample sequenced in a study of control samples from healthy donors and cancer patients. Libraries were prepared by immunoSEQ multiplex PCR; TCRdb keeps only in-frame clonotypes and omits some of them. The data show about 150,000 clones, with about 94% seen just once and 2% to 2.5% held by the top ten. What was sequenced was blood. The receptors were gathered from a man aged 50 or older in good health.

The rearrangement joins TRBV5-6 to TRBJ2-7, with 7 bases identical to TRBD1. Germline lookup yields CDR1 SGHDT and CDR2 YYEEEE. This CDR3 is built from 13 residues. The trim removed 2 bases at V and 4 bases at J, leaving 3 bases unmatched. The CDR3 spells CASSFGQEYEQYF. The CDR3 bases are TGTGCCAGCAGCTTCGGACAGGAGTACGAGCAGTACTTC.

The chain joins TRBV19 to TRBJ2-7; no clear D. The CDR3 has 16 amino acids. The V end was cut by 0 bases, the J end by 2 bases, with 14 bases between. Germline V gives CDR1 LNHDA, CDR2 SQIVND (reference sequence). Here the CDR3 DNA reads TGTGCCAGTAGTATAGATCCCCAGAAACCTACCTACGAGCAGTACTTC. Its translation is CASSIDPQKPTYEQYF.

This chain's CDR3 is CASSLGLSNEQFF. CDR3 bases: TGTGCCAGCAGCTTAGGACTTTCCAATGAGCAGTTCTTC. This chain uses TRBV7-9 with TRBJ2-1; D uncertain. Germline V lookup: CDR1 SEHNR, CDR2 FQNEAQ (reference sequence). CDR3 length: 13 residues. Trimming left V 1 base short and J 6 bases short, with 7 bases between.

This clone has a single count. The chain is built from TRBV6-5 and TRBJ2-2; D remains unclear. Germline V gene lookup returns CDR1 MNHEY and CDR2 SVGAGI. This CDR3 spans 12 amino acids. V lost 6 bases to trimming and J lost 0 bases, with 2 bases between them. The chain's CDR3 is CASRPNTGELFF. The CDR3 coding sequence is TGTGCCAGCAGACCGAACACCGGGGAGCTGTTTTTT.

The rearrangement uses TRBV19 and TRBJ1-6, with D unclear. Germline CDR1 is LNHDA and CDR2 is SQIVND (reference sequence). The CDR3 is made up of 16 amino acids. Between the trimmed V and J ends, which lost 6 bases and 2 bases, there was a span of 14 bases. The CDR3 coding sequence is TGTGCCAGTAGGACTACCCGGGTGACCTATAATTCACCCCTCCACTTT. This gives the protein CASRTTRVTYNSPLHF. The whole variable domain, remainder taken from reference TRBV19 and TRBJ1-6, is DGGITQSPKYLFRKEGQNVTLSCEQNLNHDAMYWYRQDPGQGLRLIYYSQIVNDFQKGDIAEGYSVSREKKESFPLTVTSAQKNPTAFYLCASRTTRVTYNSPLHFGNGTRLTVT.

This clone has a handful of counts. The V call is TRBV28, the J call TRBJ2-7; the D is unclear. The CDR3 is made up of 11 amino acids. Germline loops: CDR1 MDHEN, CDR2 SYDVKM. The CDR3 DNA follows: TGTGTCCATTCAAACTCCTACGAGCAGTACTTC. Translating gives CVHSNSYEQYF.

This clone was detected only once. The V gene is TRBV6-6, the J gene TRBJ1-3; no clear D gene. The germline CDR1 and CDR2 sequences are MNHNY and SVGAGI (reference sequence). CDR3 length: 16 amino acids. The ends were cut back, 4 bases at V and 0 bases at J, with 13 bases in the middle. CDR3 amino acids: CASSSQAPSSGNTIYF. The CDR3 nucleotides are TGTGCCAGCAGTTCCCAAGCCCCTAGCTCTGGAAACACCATATATTTT.

CDR3 DNA: TGCGCCAGCAGCGGGACTACAACCTCCTACGAGCAGTACTTC. The encoded protein is CASSGTTTSYEQYF. The chain is built from TRBV5-1 and TRBJ2-7, with 7 positions matching TRBD2. CDR3 length: 14 residues. Germline V gene lookup returns CDR1 SGHRS and CDR2 YFSETQ. The ends lost 4 bases at V and 0 bases at J; junction bases unmatched: 4.

CDR3: CAISERARVGYGYTF. The CDR3 nucleotides are TGTGCCATCAGTGAGAGGGCCAGGGTCGGCTATGGCTACACCTTC. The chain is built from TRBV10-3 and TRBJ1-2; TRBD1 might be the D (5 bases). This CDR3 comprises 15 residues. The V gene lost 2 bases and the J gene lost 4 bases, with 14 bases spanning the gap. Germline CDR1 reads ENHRY; CDR2 reads SYGVKD.

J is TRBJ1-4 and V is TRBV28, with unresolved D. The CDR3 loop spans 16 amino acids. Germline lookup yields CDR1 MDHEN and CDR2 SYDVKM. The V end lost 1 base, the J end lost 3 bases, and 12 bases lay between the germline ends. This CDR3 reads CASSLYEGAANEKLFF. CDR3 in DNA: TGTGCCAGCAGTTTATACGAGGGCGCGGCTAATGAAAAACTGTTTTTT.

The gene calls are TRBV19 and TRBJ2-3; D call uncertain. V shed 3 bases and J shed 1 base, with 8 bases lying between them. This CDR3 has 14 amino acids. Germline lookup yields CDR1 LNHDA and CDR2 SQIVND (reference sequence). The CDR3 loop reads CASSMSAGTDTQYF. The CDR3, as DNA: TGTGCCAGTAGTATGTCAGCTGGCACAGATACGCAGTATTTT.

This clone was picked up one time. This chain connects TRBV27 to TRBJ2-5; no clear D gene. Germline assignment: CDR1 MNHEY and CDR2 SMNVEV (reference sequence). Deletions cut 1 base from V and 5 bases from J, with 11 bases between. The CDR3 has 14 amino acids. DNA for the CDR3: TGTGCCAGCAGTTTATTCAGTTTGAGCGAGACCCAGTACTTC. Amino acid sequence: CASSLFSLSETQYF.

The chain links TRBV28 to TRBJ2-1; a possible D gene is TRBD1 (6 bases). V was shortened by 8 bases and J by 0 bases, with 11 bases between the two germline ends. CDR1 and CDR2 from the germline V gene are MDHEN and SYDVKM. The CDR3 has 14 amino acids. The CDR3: CASGLGGSYNEQFF. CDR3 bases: TGTGCCAGCGGGCTAGGGGGCTCCTACAATGAGCAGTTCTTC.

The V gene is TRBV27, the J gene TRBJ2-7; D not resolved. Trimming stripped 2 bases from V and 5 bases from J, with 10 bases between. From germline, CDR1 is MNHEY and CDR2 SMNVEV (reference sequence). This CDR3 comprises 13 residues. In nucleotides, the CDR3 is TGTGCCAGCAGTTTAAGTAGTCTACACGAGCAGTACTTC. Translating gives CASSLSSLHEQYF.

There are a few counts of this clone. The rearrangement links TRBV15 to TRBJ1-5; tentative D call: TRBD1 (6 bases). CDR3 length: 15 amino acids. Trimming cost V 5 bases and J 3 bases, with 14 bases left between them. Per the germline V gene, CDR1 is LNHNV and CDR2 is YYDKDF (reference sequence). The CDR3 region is CATSVRTASNQPQHF. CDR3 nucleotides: TGTGCCACCAGCGTTAGGACAGCCTCCAATCAGCCCCAGCATTTT.

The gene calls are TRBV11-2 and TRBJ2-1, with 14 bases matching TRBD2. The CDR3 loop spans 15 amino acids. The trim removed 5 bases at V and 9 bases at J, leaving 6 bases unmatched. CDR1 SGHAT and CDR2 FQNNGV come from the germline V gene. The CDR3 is CASSGGLAGAAEQFF. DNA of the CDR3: TGTGCCAGCAGCGGGGGACTAGCGGGAGCTGCTGAGCAGTTCTTC.

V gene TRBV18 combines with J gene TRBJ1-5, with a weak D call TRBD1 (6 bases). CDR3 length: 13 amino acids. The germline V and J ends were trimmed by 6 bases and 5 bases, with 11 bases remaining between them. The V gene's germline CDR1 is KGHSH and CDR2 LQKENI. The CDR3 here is CASSTDRDQPQHF. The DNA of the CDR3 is TGTGCCAGCTCGACGGACAGAGATCAGCCCCAGCATTTT.

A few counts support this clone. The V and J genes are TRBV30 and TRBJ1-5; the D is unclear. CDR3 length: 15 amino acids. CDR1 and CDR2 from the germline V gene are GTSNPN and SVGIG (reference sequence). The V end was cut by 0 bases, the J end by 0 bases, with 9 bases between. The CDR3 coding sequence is TGTGCCTGGAGTGTACCCGGGGATAGCAATCAGCCCCAGCATTTT. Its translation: CAWSVPGDSNQPQHF.

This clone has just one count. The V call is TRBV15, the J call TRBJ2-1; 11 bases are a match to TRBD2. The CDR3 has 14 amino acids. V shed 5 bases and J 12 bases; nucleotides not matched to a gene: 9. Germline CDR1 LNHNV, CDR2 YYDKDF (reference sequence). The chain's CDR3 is CATSLAGGPDGQFF. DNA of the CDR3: TGTGCCACCAGCTTAGCGGGAGGGCCAGATGGGCAGTTCTTC.

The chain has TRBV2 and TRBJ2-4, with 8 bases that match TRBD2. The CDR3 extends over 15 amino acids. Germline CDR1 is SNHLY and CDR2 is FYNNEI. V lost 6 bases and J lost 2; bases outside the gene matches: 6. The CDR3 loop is CASRAGATTKNIQYF. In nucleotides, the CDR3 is TGTGCCAGCAGAGCGGGAGCAACGACCAAAAACATTCAGTACTTC.

The CDR3 region is CASSLQGDQPQHF. The CDR3 DNA reads as TGTGCCAGTAGTTTACAGGGGGATCAGCCCCAGCATTTT. The rearrangement links TRBV19 to TRBJ1-5; TRBD1 aligns across 8 bases. This CDR3 is built from 13 residues. The V gene end was trimmed by 5 bases and the J gene end by 5 bases; junction bases not matched to a gene: 2. Per the germline V gene, CDR1 is LNHDA and CDR2 is SQIVND (reference sequence).

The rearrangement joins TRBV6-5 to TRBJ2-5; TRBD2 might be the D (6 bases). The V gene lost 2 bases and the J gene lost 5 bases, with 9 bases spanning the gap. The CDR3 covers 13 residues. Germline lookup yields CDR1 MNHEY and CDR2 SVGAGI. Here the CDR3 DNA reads TGTGCCAGCAGTTACCTGGGGAGGGAGACCCAGTACTTC. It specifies CASSYLGRETQYF.

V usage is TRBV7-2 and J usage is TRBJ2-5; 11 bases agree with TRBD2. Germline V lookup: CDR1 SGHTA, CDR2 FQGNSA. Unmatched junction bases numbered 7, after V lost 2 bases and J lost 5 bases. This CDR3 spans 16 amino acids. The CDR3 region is CASSLTSGSSWETQYF. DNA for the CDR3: TGTGCCAGCAGCTTAACTAGCGGGAGTTCTTGGGAGACCCAGTACTTC. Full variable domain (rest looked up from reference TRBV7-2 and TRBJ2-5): GAGVSQSPSNKVTEKGKDVELRCDPISGHTALYWYRQSLGQGLEFLIYFQGNSAPDKSGLPSDRFSAERTGGSVSTLTIQRTQQEDSAVYLCASSLTSGSSWETQYFGPGTRLLVL.

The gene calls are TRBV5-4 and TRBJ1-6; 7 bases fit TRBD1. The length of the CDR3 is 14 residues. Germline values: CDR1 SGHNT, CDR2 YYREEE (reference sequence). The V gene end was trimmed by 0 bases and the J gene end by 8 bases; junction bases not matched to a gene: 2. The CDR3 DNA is TGTGCCAGCAGCTTGGACAGGGGTCATTCACCCCTCCACTTT. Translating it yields CASSLDRGHSPLHF.

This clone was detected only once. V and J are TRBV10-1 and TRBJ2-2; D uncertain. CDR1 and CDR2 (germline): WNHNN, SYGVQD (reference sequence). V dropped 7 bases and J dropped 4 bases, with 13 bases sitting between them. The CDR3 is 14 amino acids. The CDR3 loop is CASTDQMRTGELFF. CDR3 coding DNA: TGCGCCAGCACCGACCAAATGCGCACCGGGGAGCTGTTTTTT.

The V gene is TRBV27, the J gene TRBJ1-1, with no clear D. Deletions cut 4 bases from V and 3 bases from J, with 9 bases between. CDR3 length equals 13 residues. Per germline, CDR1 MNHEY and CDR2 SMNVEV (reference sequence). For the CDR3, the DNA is TGTGCCAGCAGTTCGGATAGGGACACTGAAGCTTTCTTT. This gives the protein CASSSDRDTEAFF.

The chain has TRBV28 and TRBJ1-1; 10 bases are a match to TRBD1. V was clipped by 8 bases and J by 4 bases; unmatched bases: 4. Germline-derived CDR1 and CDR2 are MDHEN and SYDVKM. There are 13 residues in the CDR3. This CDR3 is CASQDRGSTEAFF. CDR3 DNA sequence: TGTGCCAGCCAGGACAGGGGGAGCACTGAAGCTTTCTTT.

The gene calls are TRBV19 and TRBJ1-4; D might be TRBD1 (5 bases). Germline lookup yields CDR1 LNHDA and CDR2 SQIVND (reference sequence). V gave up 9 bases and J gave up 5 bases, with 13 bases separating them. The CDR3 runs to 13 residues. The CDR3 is CASSRGENEKLFF. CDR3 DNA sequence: TGTGCCAGCAGTCGGGGGGAGAATGAAAAACTGTTTTTT.

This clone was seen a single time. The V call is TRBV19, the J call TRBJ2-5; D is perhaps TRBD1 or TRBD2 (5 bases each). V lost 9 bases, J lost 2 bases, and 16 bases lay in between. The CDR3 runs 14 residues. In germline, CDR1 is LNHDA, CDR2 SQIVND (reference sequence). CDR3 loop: CASTSGRGQETQYF. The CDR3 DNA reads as TGTGCCAGCACTTCAGGGAGAGGGCAAGAGACCCAGTACTTC.

Written as DNA, the CDR3 is TGCGCCAGCAGCTTGGCTCAGTCCTCCTACGAGCAGTACTTC. As protein: CASSLAQSSYEQYF. V is TRBV5-1 and J is TRBJ2-7; D is undetermined. Trimming shortened V by 0 bases and J by 0 bases, and 7 bases separated the two germline ends. This CDR3 spans 14 amino acids. Looked up from germline, CDR1 is SGHRS and CDR2 is YFSETQ.

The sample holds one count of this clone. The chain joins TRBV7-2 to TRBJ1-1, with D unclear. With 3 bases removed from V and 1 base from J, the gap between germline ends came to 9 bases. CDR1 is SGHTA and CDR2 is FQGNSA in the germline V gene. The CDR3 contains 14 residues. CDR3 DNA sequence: TGTGCCAGCAGCTTTAACAGCCAGAACACTGAAGCTTTCTTT. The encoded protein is CASSFNSQNTEAFF. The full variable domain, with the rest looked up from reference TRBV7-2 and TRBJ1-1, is GAGVSQSPSNKVTEKGKDVELRCDPISGHTALYWYRQSLGQGLEFLIYFQGNSAPDKSGLPSDRFSAERTGGSVSTLTIQRTQQEDSAVYLCASSFNSQNTEAFFGQGTRLTVV.